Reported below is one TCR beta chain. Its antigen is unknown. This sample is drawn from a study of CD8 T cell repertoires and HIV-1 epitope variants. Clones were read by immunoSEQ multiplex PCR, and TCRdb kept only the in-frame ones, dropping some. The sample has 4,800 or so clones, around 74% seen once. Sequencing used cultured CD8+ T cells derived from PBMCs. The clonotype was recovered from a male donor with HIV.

The CDR3 loop is CASSEGTGRDYEQYF. CDR3 DNA sequence: TGTGCCAGCAGTGAAGGTACAGGGAGAGACTACGAGCAGTACTTC. The chain has TRBV6-1 and TRBJ2-7; tentatively, D is TRBD1 (6 bases). V lost 1 base, J lost 3 bases, and 13 bases lay in between. This CDR3 contains 15 residues. The germline CDR1 and CDR2 sequences are MNHNS and SASEGT.